The 28 T cell receptor beta chains below come from one sample, sequenced in a study of blood T cell repertoires in COVID-19 (dated by TCRdb to about 2020). The method behind the library was the immunoSEQ multiplex PCR assay. TCRdb obtained this table from immuneACCESS and retained in-frame rearrangements with V and J assigned. These tables miss some clones; where compared with another copy, unresolved V genes account for less than half of the shortfall, and the remainder is unexplained. This sample is represented by about 46,000 clones; 86% of them were singletons. 1% to 1.5% of the sample goes to the ten largest clones. The sample was peripheral blood. These receptors came from a man aged 55 to 70 with acute or convalescent COVID-19.

The V and J genes are TRBV5-1 and TRBJ2-1; 7 bases line up with TRBD1. Per germline, CDR1 SGHRS and CDR2 YFSETQ. Trimming removed 7 bases from V and 8 bases from J; junction bases left unmatched: 12. The CDR3 spans 14 residues. CDR3 loop: CASGREGQYYEQFF. CDR3 in DNA: TGCGCCAGCGGACGAGAGGGACAGTACTATGAGCAGTTCTTC.

V gene TRBV2 combines with J gene TRBJ2-7, with 7 bases lining up with TRBD2. The CDR3 has 16 residues. Trimming at V came to 4 bases and at J to 3 bases, leaving 12 bases not matched to a gene. Looked up from germline, CDR1 is SNHLY and CDR2 is FYNNEI. CDR3 nucleotides: TGTGCCAGCAGTGCGACTAGGCTAGCGGCGAACTACGAGCAGTACTTC. This gives the protein CASSATRLAANYEQYF.

The rearrangement links TRBV10-3 to TRBJ2-7; 9 bases agree with TRBD1. Germline V gene lookup returns CDR1 ENHRY and CDR2 SYGVKD. The CDR3 sequence is 15 residues long. V trimming: 0 bases; J trimming: 2 bases; junction bases outside the gene matches: 2. CDR3 sequence reads: CAISESGTGTYEQYF. CDR3 sequence (DNA): TGTGCCATCAGTGAGTCTGGGACAGGGACCTACGAGCAGTACTTC.

The chain combines TRBV9 with TRBJ2-2; 9 nucleotides agree with TRBD1. The CDR3 is 15 amino acids. Germline V CDR1 and CDR2: SGDLS, YYNGEE. Trimming cost V 3 bases and J 7 bases; bases outside gene matches: 7. This chain's CDR3 is CASSGPGTGIGELFF. CDR3 sequence (DNA): TGTGCCAGCAGCGGTCCCGGGACAGGGATCGGGGAGCTGTTTTTT. Based on the CDR3 plus reference TRBV9 and TRBJ2-2, the full variable domain is DSGVTQTPKHLITATGQRVTLRCSPRSGDLSVYWYQQSLDQGLQFLIQYYNGEERAKGNILERFSAQQFPDLHSELNLSSLELGDSALYFCASSGPGTGIGELFFGEGSRLTVL.

In this sample, this clone turned up once. V gene TRBV10-2 combines with J gene TRBJ2-7; the match to TRBD1 covers 10 bases. V shed 1 base and J 2 bases; nucleotides not matched to a gene: 2. Per germline, CDR1 WSHSY and CDR2 SAAADI. The CDR3 is 15 residues long. The CDR3 here is CASSEFGQGAYEQYF. In DNA form, the CDR3 reads TGCGCCAGCAGTGAGTTTGGACAGGGGGCCTACGAGCAGTACTTC.

The gene calls are TRBV5-1 and TRBJ2-1; no clear D. The CDR3 length is 14 residues. CDR1 is SGHRS, CDR2 YFSETQ, per germline. V dropped 3 bases and J dropped 0 bases, with 7 bases sitting between them. The chain's CDR3 is CASSSDNSYNEQFF. CDR3 DNA sequence: TGCGCCAGCAGCTCCGACAACTCCTACAATGAGCAGTTCTTC. Using reference TRBV5-1 and TRBJ2-1 for the parts outside the CDR3, the full variable domain is KAGVTQTPRYLIKTRGQQVTLSCSPISGHRSVSWYQQTPGQGLQFLFEYFSETQRNKGNFPGRFSGRQFSNSRSEMNVSTLELGDSALYLCASSSDNSYNEQFFGPGTRLTVL.

The chain has TRBV6-5 and TRBJ1-6; 7 bases are a match to TRBD1. V shed 5 bases and J 14 bases; nucleotides not matched to a gene: 15. CDR1 and CDR2 (germline): MNHEY, SVGAGI. The CDR3 runs to 15 residues. For the CDR3, the DNA is TGTGCCAGCAGTCTATCCGGGACAGCCGAGTGGGCCCTCCACTTT. This encodes CASSLSGTAEWALHF.

J is TRBJ2-3 and V is TRBV29-1, with 8 bases lining up with TRBD2. CDR3 length: 12 amino acids. V lost 6 bases to trimming and J lost 5 bases; unmatched junction nucleotides: 4. Germline CDR1 is SQVTM and CDR2 is ANQGSEA. The CDR3 is CSVGLAGDTQYF. CDR3 DNA: TGCAGCGTGGGGCTAGCGGGAGATACGCAGTATTTT.

V usage is TRBV27 and J usage is TRBJ2-2; no definite D call. Per the germline V gene, CDR1 is MNHEY and CDR2 is SMNVEV (reference sequence). The CDR3 is made up of 14 amino acids. Deletions cut 5 bases from V and 1 base from J, with 8 bases between. The CDR3 region is CASSPHKNTGELFF. In nucleotides, the CDR3 is TGTGCCAGCAGTCCACACAAGAACACCGGGGAGCTGTTTTTT.

This clone was recorded a few times. V and J are TRBV6-6 and TRBJ2-3; 14 bases map to TRBD2. This CDR3 has 18 amino acids. Per the germline V gene, CDR1 is MNHNY and CDR2 is SVGAGI (reference sequence). With 5 bases clipped from V and 2 bases from J, the junction kept 9 bases outside the gene matches. The CDR3 nucleotides read TGTGCCAGCAGTCCTTCCCGGACTAGCGGGAGGTTCACAGATACGCAGTATTTT. This translates into CASSPSRTSGRFTDTQYF.

This clone has more than one count but fewer than ten. The chain is built from TRBV5-1 and TRBJ1-2; D unclear. CDR1 and CDR2 (germline): SGHRS, YFSETQ. The CDR3 sequence is 16 residues long. V was pared by 3 bases and J by 3 bases, with 18 bases between. The CDR3 spells CASSYGNRPTDYGYTF. CDR3 nucleotide sequence: TGCGCCAGCAGCTACGGGAACCGTCCTACTGACTATGGCTACACCTTC.

The chain joins TRBV7-2 to TRBJ1-6; the match to TRBD1 covers 7 bases. Germline CDR1 and CDR2: SGHTA and FQGNSA. Trimming took 1 base from V and 11 from J; bases not matched to a gene: 5. CDR3 length equals 14 residues. CDR3 residues: CASSLDYRGPPLHF. CDR3 DNA: TGTGCCAGCAGCTTAGACTACAGGGGTCCACCCCTCCACTTT. Full variable domain (rest looked up from reference TRBV7-2 and TRBJ1-6): GAGVSQSPSNKVTEKGKDVELRCDPISGHTALYWYRQSLGQGLEFLIYFQGNSAPDKSGLPSDRFSAERTGGSVSTLTIQRTQQEDSAVYLCASSLDYRGPPLHFGNGTRLTVT.

The rearrangement uses TRBV5-4 and TRBJ2-7, with D tentatively TRBD1 (6 bases). V shed 4 bases and J shed 1 base, with 12 bases lying between them. The CDR3 is 14 amino acids. The germline CDR1 and CDR2 sequences are SGHNT and YYREEE (reference sequence). CDR3 sequence reads: CASSPQGRSYEQYF. CDR3 coding DNA: TGTGCCAGCAGCCCACAGGGTCGGTCCTACGAGCAGTACTTC.

The rearrangement joins TRBV7-2 to TRBJ1-1; D is unresolved. Germline-derived CDR1 and CDR2 are SGHTA and FQGNSA. CDR3 length: 14 amino acids. The V and J ends lost 1 base and 4 bases respectively, with 10 bases between them. This chain's CDR3 is CASSLGGYGTEAFF. The CDR3 DNA reads TGTGCCAGCAGCTTAGGAGGGTATGGCACTGAAGCTTTCTTT.

The chain couples TRBV28 to TRBJ1-2; 7 nucleotides line up with TRBD1. J lost 2 bases, V lost 4 bases, and 1 base had no gene match. The CDR3 loop spans 13 amino acids. The germline CDR1 and CDR2 sequences are MDHEN and SYDVKM. For the CDR3, the DNA is TGTGCCAGCAGTTCGGGACAGAACTATGGCTACACCTTC. Amino acid sequence: CASSSGQNYGYTF.

The CDR3 loop is CASSPGTGRGYTF. The DNA of the CDR3 is TGTGCCAGCTCACCGGGGACAGGACGTGGCTACACCTTC. This sequence joins TRBV18 and TRBJ1-2, with 8 bases lining up with TRBD1. The V and J ends lost 3 bases and 7 bases, in that order; junction bases with no gene match: 4. The CDR3 has 13 amino acids. CDR1 KGHSH and CDR2 LQKENI come from the germline V gene.

The chain carries TRBV7-2 and TRBJ1-4; TRBD1 aligns across 10 bases. This CDR3 has 16 amino acids. With V trimmed by 5 bases and J by 7 bases, 10 bases remained unmatched. Germline assignment: CDR1 SGHTA and CDR2 FQGNSA. Here the CDR3 reads CASSPDRGRSGEKLFF. Here the CDR3 DNA reads TGTGCCAGCAGCCCCGACAGGGGGCGGTCCGGTGAAAAACTGTTTTTT.

V is TRBV5-1 and J is TRBJ2-3; possible D gene TRBD2, 6 bases. The CDR3 contains 15 residues. V lost 3 bases and J lost 8, with 19 bases in between. The germline V gene encodes CDR1 SGHRS and CDR2 YFSETQ. The CDR3 sequence: CASSSRPGLLGTQYF. CDR3 sequence (DNA): TGCGCCAGCAGCTCCCGACCGGGACTCCTTGGTACGCAGTATTTT.

The J gene is TRBJ2-1, the V gene TRBV10-3; 9 nucleotides agree with TRBD2. V shed 6 bases and J 7 bases; nucleotides not matched to a gene: 7. Germline-derived CDR1 and CDR2 are ENHRY and SYGVKD. This CDR3 has 14 residues. The CDR3 DNA sequence: TGTGCCATCAGGGGAAGCGGGGGGAATAATGAGCAGTTCTTC. Amino acid sequence: CAIRGSGGNNEQFF.

This chain connects TRBV7-6 to TRBJ1-5; 7 bases line up with TRBD1. CDR1 and CDR2 from the germline V gene are SGHVS and FNYEAQ. V was clipped by 5 bases and J by 1 base; unmatched bases: 11. The CDR3 runs 17 residues. CDR3 nucleotide sequence: TGTGCCAGCAGCAAAACGACAGGGACCGACAGCAATCAGCCCCAGCATTTT. Translating gives CASSKTTGTDSNQPQHF.

This chain links TRBV7-9 with TRBJ1-2; the D is unclear. CDR3 length: 13 residues. Trimming removed 6 bases at V and 6 bases at J, with 14 bases between. Germline V gene data show CDR1 as SEHNR and CDR2 as FQNEAQ (reference sequence). CDR3 region: CASSRRQVNGYTF. DNA for the CDR3: TGTGCCAGCAGTCGAAGACAAGTAAATGGCTACACCTTC.

This chain links TRBV5-1 with TRBJ1-3; no clear D gene. CDR1 is SGHRS and CDR2 is YFSETQ in the germline V gene. The CDR3 extends over 17 amino acids. V was cut by 0 bases and J by 0 bases, with 13 bases left in between. The CDR3 loop reads CASSLETGIFSGNTIYF. The CDR3 DNA is TGCGCCAGCAGCTTGGAAACCGGGATCTTCTCTGGAAACACCATATATTTT.

This clone was counted only a few times. The chain has TRBV5-1 and TRBJ2-5; a possible D gene is TRBD1 (6 bases). V was trimmed by 3 bases and J by 4 bases, leaving 16 bases between them. Germline CDR1 reads SGHRS; CDR2 reads YFSETQ. This CDR3 has 15 residues. The CDR3: CASSSQGGHGETQYF. The CDR3 nucleotides read TGCGCCAGCAGCTCACAGGGTGGGCATGGAGAGACCCAGTACTTC.

V is TRBV28 and J is TRBJ2-2, with 9 bases that match TRBD2. After removal of 5 bases from V and 3 bases from J, the junction contained 10 bases not matched to a gene. The germline V gene has CDR1 MDHEN and CDR2 SYDVKM. The CDR3 extends over 17 amino acids. The CDR3 is CASSILPGLADTGELFF. CDR3 coding DNA: TGTGCCAGCAGTATCCTTCCGGGACTAGCAGACACCGGGGAGCTGTTTTTT.

The gene calls are TRBV19 and TRBJ2-5; D is possibly TRBD2 (6 bases). CDR1 is LNHDA and CDR2 is SQIVND in the germline V gene (reference sequence). V gave up 4 bases and J gave up 4 bases, with 13 bases separating them. The CDR3 length is 14 residues. CDR3 bases: TGTGCCAGTAGTAGAAGGGACTTTCGAGAGACCCAGTACTTC. It is translated as CASSRRDFRETQYF.

The CDR3 sequence is CASRAGVSSYNEQFF. In DNA form, the CDR3 reads TGTGCCAGCAGAGCGGGAGTGAGCTCCTACAATGAGCAGTTCTTC. The chain carries TRBV2 and TRBJ2-1, with TRBD2 matching over 8 bases. The junction had 4 bases not matched to a gene; V was cut back by 6 bases and J by 0 bases. There are 15 residues in the CDR3. Germline CDR1 reads SNHLY; CDR2 reads FYNNEI.

This rearrangement joins TRBV5-1 to TRBJ2-3, with 9 bases that match TRBD1. Germline loops: CDR1 SGHRS, CDR2 YFSETQ. The CDR3 totals 15 residues. The trim removed 4 bases at V and 7 bases at J, leaving 10 bases unmatched. CDR3 bases: TGCGCCAGCAGCCTGGGGGACAGGGTAGCAAATACGCAGTATTTT. Translating gives CASSLGDRVANTQYF.

The chain has TRBV7-8 and TRBJ1-5; D unclear. With 1 base removed from V and 3 bases from J, the gap between germline ends came to 19 bases. The CDR3 loop spans 18 amino acids. The germline CDR1 and CDR2 sequences are SGHVS and FQNEAQ. CDR3 sequence reads: CASSLEFNRVSYNQPQHF. The CDR3 nucleotides are TGTGCCAGCAGCTTAGAGTTCAACCGGGTCTCGTACAATCAGCCCCAGCATTTT.